Below are 29 T cell receptor beta chains sequenced from a single sample in a study of OX40 agonist ivuxolimab in advanced cancers. Using immunoSEQ multiplex PCR, the repertoire was profiled, and TCRdb retains in-frame clones only, with some absent. This sample has tens of thousands of clones; roughly nine tenths occur once, and the top ten carry roughly 14%. The sequencing here drew on CD4+ or CD8+ T cells sorted from blood, taken in a trial of the OX40 agonist ivuxolimab. The receptors were gathered from an adult with an advanced solid tumor such as melanoma, head and neck, liver or kidney cancer.

The rearrangement joins TRBV29-1 to TRBJ2-3, with D perhaps TRBD1 (5 bases). The V gene lost 0 bases and the J gene lost 0 bases, with 10 bases spanning the gap. The CDR3 sequence is 15 residues long. Germline loops: CDR1 SQVTM, CDR2 ANQGSEA. In DNA, the CDR3 is TGCAGCGTTGAAGATTGGACACATAGCACAGATACGCAGTATTTT. This translates into CSVEDWTHSTDTQYF.

This chain uses TRBV28 with TRBJ1-5, with D unclear. Germline V CDR1 and CDR2: MDHEN, SYDVKM. Trimming cost V 2 bases and J 1 base, with 3 bases left between them. CDR3 length equals 13 residues. The CDR3 coding sequence is TGTGCCAGCAGTTTAAACAGCAATCAGCCCCAGCATTTT. This codes for CASSLNSNQPQHF.

V usage is TRBV27 and J usage is TRBJ2-7; D tentatively reads TRBD1 or TRBD2 (5 bases each). The CDR3 has 15 residues. Germline CDR1 and CDR2: MNHEY and SMNVEV (reference sequence). The V end was cut by 7 bases, the J end by 3 bases, with 19 bases between. The CDR3 coding sequence is TGTGCCAGCACCCTCCGAGGGGAAGGGGTCTACGAGCAGTACTTC. Translation: CASTLRGEGVYEQYF.

The chain has TRBV7-3 and TRBJ2-1; TRBD1 or TRBD2 may be the D gene (5 bases each). Germline V gene sequence: CDR1 SGHTA, CDR2 FQGTGA. Trimming pared 2 bases from V and 7 bases from J, leaving 6 bases between. This CDR3 contains 12 residues. In nucleotides, the CDR3 is TGTGCCAGCAGCTTAGAGGGGAATGAGCAGTTCTTC. Its translation: CASSLEGNEQFF. The variable domain in full, with the rest retrieved from reference TRBV7-3 and TRBJ2-1, is GAGVSQTPSNKVTEKGKYVELRCDPISGHTALYWYRQSLGQGPEFLIYFQGTGAADDSGLPNDRFFAVRPEGSVSTLKIQRTERGDSAVYLCASSLEGNEQFFGPGTRLTVL.

The V and J genes are TRBV18 and TRBJ1-1; D not certain. The CDR3 extends over 15 amino acids. Germline loops: CDR1 KGHSH, CDR2 LQKENI. Trimming shortened V by 4 bases and J by 4 bases, and 16 bases separated the two germline ends. The CDR3 sequence: CASSLGRGFGTEAFF. The CDR3 DNA reads as TGTGCCAGCTCACTCGGGCGGGGTTTCGGCACTGAAGCTTTCTTT.

This chain links TRBV5-6 with TRBJ1-5; D is ambiguous. Germline V gives CDR1 SGHDT, CDR2 YYEEEE. CDR3 length equals 15 residues. V was shortened by 3 bases and J by 0 bases, with 10 bases between the two germline ends. The CDR3 protein is CASSSVLDSNQPQHF. The CDR3 DNA is TGTGCCAGCAGCTCAGTTCTTGATAGCAATCAGCCCCAGCATTTT.

The V gene is TRBV6-5, the J gene TRBJ2-2, with TRBD1 identical over 7 bases. From germline, CDR1 is MNHEY and CDR2 SVGAGI. The CDR3 loop spans 15 amino acids. Trimming at V came to 7 bases and at J to 4 bases, leaving 9 bases not matched to a gene. The CDR3 reads CASIPGNRGTGELFF. CDR3 nucleotides: TGTGCCAGCATCCCAGGGAACAGGGGCACCGGGGAGCTGTTTTTT.

The chain uses TRBV27 and TRBJ1-5, with D hard to call. CDR3 length equals 16 residues. Trimming pared 6 bases from V and 5 bases from J, leaving 20 bases between. CDR1 and CDR2 (germline): MNHEY, SMNVEV (reference sequence). CDR3 loop: CASSPGDPGPDQPQHF. The CDR3 DNA sequence: TGTGCCAGCAGCCCCGGGGATCCGGGCCCCGATCAGCCCCAGCATTTT.

V gene TRBV11-2 combines with J gene TRBJ2-1, with D maybe TRBD1 (6 bases). The V end lost 6 bases, the J end lost 3 bases, and 18 bases lay between the germline ends. The germline V gene encodes CDR1 SGHAT and CDR2 FQNNGV. The CDR3 loop spans 16 amino acids. The CDR3, as DNA: TGTGCCAGCAGTTGGACGGACAGTCAAAGCTACAATGAGCAGTTCTTC. Translating it yields CASSWTDSQSYNEQFF. The whole variable domain, filled in from reference TRBV11-2 and TRBJ2-1, reads EAGVAQSPRYKIIEKRQSVAFWCNPISGHATLYWYQQILGQGPKLLIQFQNNGVVDDSQLPKDRFSAERLKGVDSTLKIQPAKLEDSAVYLCASSWTDSQSYNEQFFGPGTRLTVL.

This clone was counted a single time. The chain uses TRBV29-1 and TRBJ2-3, with 7 bases matching TRBD2. Germline trimming cut 2 bases from V and 4 bases from J; bases unmatched to any gene: 9. There are 15 residues in the CDR3. CDR1 and CDR2 from the germline V gene are SQVTM and ANQGSEA. The CDR3 protein is CSVESSGGNSDTQYF. The CDR3 coding sequence is TGCAGCGTTGAATCTAGCGGAGGAAATTCAGATACGCAGTATTTT.

This clone was counted once. An end of the junction does not agree with germline; a read error may underlie this. The genes are TRBV18 and TRBJ2-1; TRBD1 or TRBD2 may be the D gene (5 bases each). Germline V gene sequence: CDR1 KGHSH, CDR2 LQKENI. The CDR3 covers 16 residues. This CDR3 is CASSFTGSLLDNGQFF. CDR3 DNA: TGTGCCAGCTCATTCACGGGGTCCCTCTTGGACAATGGGCAGTTCTTC.

The chain employs TRBV10-3 and TRBJ2-7; D unresolved. From germline, CDR1 is ENHRY and CDR2 SYGVKD. This CDR3 has 13 residues. The germline V and J ends were trimmed by 3 bases and 2 bases, with 8 bases remaining between them. CDR3 in amino acids: CAISDSVTYEQYF. In DNA, the CDR3 is TGTGCCATCAGTGATTCGGTGACCTACGAGCAGTACTTC.

The V and J genes are TRBV6-1 and TRBJ1-5; 9 bases agree with TRBD1. J lost 7 bases, V lost 6 bases, and 4 bases had no gene match. Germline V CDR1 and CDR2: MNHNS, SASEGT. This CDR3 is built from 13 residues. The DNA for the CDR3 is TGTGCCAGCAGGGACAGGGGCGAGCAGCCCCAGCATTTT. Translating gives CASRDRGEQPQHF.

This chain joins TRBV2 and TRBJ2-1; D is unclear. Looked up from germline, CDR1 is SNHLY and CDR2 is FYNNEI. The ends were cut back, 7 bases at V and 4 bases at J, with 8 bases in the middle. This CDR3 region has 12 residues. CDR3: CASISEYNEQFF. The CDR3 DNA is TGTGCCAGCATATCGGAGTACAATGAGCAGTTCTTC.

V usage is TRBV6-1 and J usage is TRBJ1-1; D gene unclear. Germline V lookup: CDR1 MNHNS, CDR2 SASEGT. The V end was cut by 5 bases, the J end by 5 bases, with 12 bases between. The CDR3 has 13 residues. The CDR3 loop is CASSSSLQTEAFF. CDR3 DNA sequence: TGTGCCAGCAGTAGTTCATTACAGACTGAAGCTTTCTTT.

The chain is built from TRBV6-5 and TRBJ2-7; D is possibly TRBD1 (5 bases). The V end was cut by 6 bases, the J end by 0 bases, with 12 bases between. CDR1 MNHEY and CDR2 SVGAGI come from the germline V gene. The CDR3 sequence is 14 residues long. The CDR3 spells CASSQTGSSYEQYF. The CDR3 DNA is TGTGCCAGCAGCCAAACAGGTAGCTCCTACGAGCAGTACTTC.

The chain employs TRBV5-6 and TRBJ2-3; D unresolved. The germline CDR1 and CDR2 sequences are SGHDT and YYEEEE. The CDR3 runs 16 residues. Trimming pared 0 bases from V and 4 bases from J, leaving 15 bases between. Here the CDR3 reads CASSLGLVERADTQYF. CDR3 nucleotides: TGTGCCAGCAGCTTGGGGCTAGTAGAGCGAGCAGATACGCAGTATTTT.

The chain is built from TRBV11-3 and TRBJ2-1; D not certain. CDR1 and CDR2 from the germline V gene are SGHNT and YENEEA. The CDR3 is made up of 18 amino acids. Deletions cut 0 bases from V and 5 bases from J, with 20 bases between. The DNA of the CDR3 is TGTGCCAGCAGCTTAGATTTCATAATAAGCCACAGACACAATGAGCAGTTCTTC. Translating gives CASSLDFIISHRHNEQFF.

The sample holds one count of this clone. This chain joins TRBV5-4 and TRBJ2-1; perhaps D is TRBD1 or TRBD2 (6 bases each). Germline CDR1 reads SGHNT; CDR2 reads YYREEE (reference sequence). There are 15 residues in the CDR3. Trimming took off 4 bases at V and 6 bases at J, with 17 bases between the two ends. The CDR3 coding sequence is TGTGCCAGCAGCCCGGAGGGGGAACTGCCCAATGAGCAGTTCTTC. It encodes CASSPEGELPNEQFF. Full variable domain (remainder filled in from reference TRBV5-4 and TRBJ2-1): ETGVTQSPTHLIKTRGQQVTLRCSSQSGHNTVSWYQQALGQGPQFIFQYYREEENGRGNFPPRFSGLQFPNYSSELNVNALELDDSALYLCASSPEGELPNEQFFGPGTRLTVL.

The genes are TRBV28 and TRBJ2-2; no firm D call. CDR1 MDHEN and CDR2 SYDVKM come from the germline V gene. The CDR3 extends over 15 amino acids. V gave up 3 bases and J gave up 4 bases, with 12 bases separating them. The CDR3 is CASSFGQRATGELFF. The CDR3 DNA sequence: TGTGCCAGCAGTTTTGGCCAACGGGCCACCGGGGAGCTGTTTTTT.

V is TRBV5-5 and J is TRBJ2-5; D ambiguous. Germline CDR1 and CDR2: SGHKS and YYEKEE (reference sequence). The CDR3 runs 13 residues. The V gene lost 4 bases and the J gene lost 4 bases, with 11 bases spanning the gap. Here the CDR3 DNA reads TGTGCCAGCAGCCCCCCCCCGGCAGAGACCCAGTACTTC. Residues: CASSPPPAETQYF.

In this sample, this clone turned up once. The chain combines TRBV27 with TRBJ2-1; 14 bases are shared with TRBD2. The CDR3 has 15 amino acids. Germline CDR1 reads MNHEY; CDR2 reads SMNVEV (reference sequence). J gave up 7 bases and V 5 bases, and 4 bases lay outside the gene matches. The CDR3 region has the DNA TGTGCCAGCAGTCCTGGGACTAGCGGGAGTAATGAGCAGTTCTTC. As protein: CASSPGTSGSNEQFF.

The chain uses TRBV5-6 and TRBJ2-7, with D tentatively TRBD1 or TRBD2 (5 bases each). The CDR3 sequence is 12 residues long. Germline values: CDR1 SGHDT, CDR2 YYEEEE. Deletions cut 1 base from V and 5 bases from J, with 7 bases between. The CDR3 bases are TGTGCCAGCAGCTTGAGGGACGACGAGCAGTACTTC. Its protein is CASSLRDDEQYF.

The chain employs TRBV11-2 and TRBJ2-7, with 10 nucleotides matching TRBD2. Germline assignment: CDR1 SGHAT and CDR2 FQNNGV. The CDR3 is 15 residues long. V lost 4 bases to trimming and J lost 3 bases; unmatched junction nucleotides: 6. The CDR3 DNA reads as TGTGCCAGCAGCTACAACCCTAGCGGGAGCTACGAGCAGTACTTC. Translation: CASSYNPSGSYEQYF.

There are a few counts of this clone. V usage is TRBV7-9 and J usage is TRBJ1-1; tentative D call: TRBD1 (6 bases). The ends were cut back, 6 bases at V and 9 bases at J, with 23 bases in the middle. CDR3 length: 15 residues. Per the germline V gene, CDR1 is SEHNR and CDR2 is FQNEAQ (reference sequence). The CDR3 here is CASSHESRETGKAFF. The CDR3 DNA reads TGTGCCAGCAGTCACGAGTCCCGGGAGACAGGTAAAGCTTTCTTT.

This clone was picked up one time. J is TRBJ2-3 and V is TRBV7-9; a possible D gene is TRBD1 (5 bases). CDR3 length: 12 residues. Looked up from germline, CDR1 is SEHNR and CDR2 is FQNEAQ (reference sequence). Trimming took 3 bases from V and 4 from J, leaving 5 bases between them. CDR3 sequence (DNA): TGTGCCAGCAGCTTGGGGCCAGATACGCAGTATTTT. This translates into CASSLGPDTQYF.

This clone was seen just once. The CDR3 DNA reads as TGCGCCAGCAGCCAAGACCCCCAGCGCGGGCGGGGCTACAATGAGCAGTTCTTC. This encodes CASSQDPQRGRGYNEQFF. The chain joins TRBV4-3 to TRBJ2-1; tentative D call: TRBD2 (6 bases). In germline, CDR1 is LGHNA, CDR2 YSLEER. Trimming removed 0 bases at V and 3 bases at J, with 18 bases between. This CDR3 region has 18 residues.

The chain combines TRBV27 with TRBJ2-7, with 13 bases lining up with TRBD2. Losses at the gene ends were 5 bases for V and 3 bases for J; bases not matched to a gene: 10. The CDR3 is 17 residues long. Germline lookup yields CDR1 MNHEY and CDR2 SMNVEV (reference sequence). CDR3 protein: CASSTGTSGIQNYEQYF. The CDR3 bases are TGTGCCAGCAGTACCGGGACTAGCGGGATTCAAAACTACGAGCAGTACTTC.

This chain joins TRBV5-4 and TRBJ1-1, with D unclear. V lost 2 bases and J 3 bases, leaving 11 bases between the germline ends. The CDR3 extends over 14 amino acids. Germline assignment: CDR1 SGHNT and CDR2 YYREEE (reference sequence). DNA of the CDR3: TGTGCCAGCAGCTTTCGAGGTGGGGACACTGAAGCTTTCTTT. It encodes CASSFRGGDTEAFF.